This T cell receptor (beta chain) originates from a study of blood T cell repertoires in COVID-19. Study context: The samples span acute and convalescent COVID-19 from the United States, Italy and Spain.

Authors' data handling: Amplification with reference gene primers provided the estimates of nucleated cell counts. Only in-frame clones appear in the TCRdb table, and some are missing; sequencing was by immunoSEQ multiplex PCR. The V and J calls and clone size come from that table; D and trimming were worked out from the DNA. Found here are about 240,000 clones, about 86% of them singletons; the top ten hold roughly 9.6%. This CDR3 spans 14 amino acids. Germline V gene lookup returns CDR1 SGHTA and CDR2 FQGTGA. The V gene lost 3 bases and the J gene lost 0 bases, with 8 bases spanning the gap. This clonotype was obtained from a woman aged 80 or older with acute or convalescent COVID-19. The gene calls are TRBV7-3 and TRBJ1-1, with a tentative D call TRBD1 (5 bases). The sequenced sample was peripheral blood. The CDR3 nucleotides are TGTGCCAGCAGCTTGCAGGGCATGAACACTGAAGCTTTCTTT. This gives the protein CASSLQGMNTEAFF.